This T cell receptor (beta chain) came from a study of blood T cell repertoires in COVID-19. The sample holds one count of this clone. CDR1 is LGHDT and CDR2 is YNNKEL in the germline V gene (reference sequence). Germline trimming cut 3 bases from V and 6 bases from J; bases unmatched to any gene: 2. The CDR3 is 14 residues long. TCRdb keeps only in-frame clones here, not all; method: immunoSEQ multiplex PCR. The profile shows around 130,000 clones, roughly 90% of them singletons. Sequencing used peripheral blood. The chain uses TRBV3-1 (or the pseudogene TRBV3-2) and TRBJ2-1, with TRBD2 matching 10 bases. The source is a man aged 45 to 65 with active or convalescent COVID-19. Here the CDR3 DNA reads TGTGCCAGCAGCCACCAGCGGGGGGGCAATGAGCAGTTCTTC. Protein product: CASSHQRGGNEQFF.